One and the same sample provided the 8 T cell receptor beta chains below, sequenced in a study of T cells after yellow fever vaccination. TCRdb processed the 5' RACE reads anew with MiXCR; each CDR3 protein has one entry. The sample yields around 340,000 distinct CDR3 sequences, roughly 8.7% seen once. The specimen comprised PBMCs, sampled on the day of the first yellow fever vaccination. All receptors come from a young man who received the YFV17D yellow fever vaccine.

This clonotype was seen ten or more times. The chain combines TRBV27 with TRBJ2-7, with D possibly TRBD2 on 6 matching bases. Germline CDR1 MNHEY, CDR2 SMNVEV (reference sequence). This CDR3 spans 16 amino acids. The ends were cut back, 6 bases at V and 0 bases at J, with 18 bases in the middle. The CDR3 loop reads CASSPELAGSSYEQYV. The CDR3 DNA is TGTGCCAGCAGCCCCGAACTAGCTGGGAGCTCCTACGAGCAGTACGTC.

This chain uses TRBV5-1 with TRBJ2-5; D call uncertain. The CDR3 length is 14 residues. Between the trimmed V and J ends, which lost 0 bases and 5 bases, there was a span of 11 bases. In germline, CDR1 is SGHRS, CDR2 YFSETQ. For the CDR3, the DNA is TGCGCCAGCAGCTTGGTTCCCCCCCGGGAGACCCAGTACTTC. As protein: CASSLVPPRETQYF.

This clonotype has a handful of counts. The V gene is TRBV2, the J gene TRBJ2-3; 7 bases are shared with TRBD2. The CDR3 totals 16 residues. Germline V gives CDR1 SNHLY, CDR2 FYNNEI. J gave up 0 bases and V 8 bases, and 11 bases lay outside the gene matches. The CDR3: CASYIWERGSTDTQYF. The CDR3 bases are TGTGCCAGCTACATTTGGGAGCGGGGCAGCACAGATACGCAGTATTTT.

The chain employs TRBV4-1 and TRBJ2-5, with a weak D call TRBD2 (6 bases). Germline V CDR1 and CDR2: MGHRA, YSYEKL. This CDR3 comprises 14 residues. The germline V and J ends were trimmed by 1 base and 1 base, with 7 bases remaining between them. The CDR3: CASSQGLGQETQYF. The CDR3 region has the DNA TGCGCCAGCAGCCAAGGACTAGGCCAAGAGACCCAGTACTTC.

The CDR3 protein is CASSFGDQETQYF. The CDR3 DNA reads TGCGCCAGCAGCTTTGGCGACCAAGAGACCCAGTACTTC. J is TRBJ2-5 and V is TRBV5-1; D call uncertain. Germline V gene data show CDR1 as SGHRS and CDR2 as YFSETQ. V dropped 2 bases and J dropped 0 bases, with 5 bases sitting between them. The CDR3 is made up of 13 amino acids.

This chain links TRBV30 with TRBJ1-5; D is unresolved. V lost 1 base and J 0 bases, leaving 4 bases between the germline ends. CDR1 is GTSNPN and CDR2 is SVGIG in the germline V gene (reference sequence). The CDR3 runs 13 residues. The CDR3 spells CAWSGPSNQPQHF. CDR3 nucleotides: TGTGCCTGGAGTGGGCCTAGCAATCAGCCCCAGCATTTT.

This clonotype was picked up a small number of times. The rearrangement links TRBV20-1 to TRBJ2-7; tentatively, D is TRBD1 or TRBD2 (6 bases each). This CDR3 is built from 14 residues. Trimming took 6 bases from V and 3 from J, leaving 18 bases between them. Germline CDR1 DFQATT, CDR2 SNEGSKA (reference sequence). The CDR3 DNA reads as TGCAGTGCACCATCGGGGGCCCGGGGCTACGAGCAGTACTTC. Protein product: CSAPSGARGYEQYF.

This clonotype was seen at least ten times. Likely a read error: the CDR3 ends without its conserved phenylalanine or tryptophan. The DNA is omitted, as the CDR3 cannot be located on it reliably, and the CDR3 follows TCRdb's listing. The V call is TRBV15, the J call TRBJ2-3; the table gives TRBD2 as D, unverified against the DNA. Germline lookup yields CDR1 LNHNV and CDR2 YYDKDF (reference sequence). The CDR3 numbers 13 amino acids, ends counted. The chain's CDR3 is CATSRDLSGGSGL.